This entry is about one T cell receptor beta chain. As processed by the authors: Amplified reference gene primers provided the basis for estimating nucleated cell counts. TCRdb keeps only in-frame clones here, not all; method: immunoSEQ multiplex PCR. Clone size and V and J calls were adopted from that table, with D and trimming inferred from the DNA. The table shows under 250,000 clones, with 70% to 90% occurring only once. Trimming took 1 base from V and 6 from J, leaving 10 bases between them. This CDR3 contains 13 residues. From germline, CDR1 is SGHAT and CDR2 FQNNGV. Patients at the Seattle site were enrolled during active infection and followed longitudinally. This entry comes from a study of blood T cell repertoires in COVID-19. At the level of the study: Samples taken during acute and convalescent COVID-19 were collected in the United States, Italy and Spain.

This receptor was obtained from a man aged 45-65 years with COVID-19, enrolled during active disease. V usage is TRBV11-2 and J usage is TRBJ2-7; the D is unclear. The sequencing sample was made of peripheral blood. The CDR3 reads CASSLVHRSEQYF. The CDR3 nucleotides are TGTGCCAGCAGCTTAGTTCACCGTAGCGAGCAGTACTTC.